This TCR beta chain emerged from a study of T cell repertoires in cytomegalovirus infection. Looking at the study overall: Peptides in the study included HLA-C-restricted and HLA-B-restricted CMV epitopes. It was the public TCR beta signatures that indicated both CMV infection and matching HLA type. Overall study findings and caveats: Ex vivo responses were dominated by HLA-C-restricted CMV-specific TCR beta clonotypes. Of the TCR beta families, the public ones yielded a cumulative frequency that identified carriers of CMV plus the relevant HLA.

The CDR3 is 13 amino acids. TCRdb re-analysed the reads in MiXCR, keeping a single row per CDR3 protein. The table records about 920,000 distinct CDR3 sequences, roughly 31% of them present only once. Regarding this clonotype: The antigen remains undetermined. The junction does not match germline at one end; this may be a read error.

Source: cultured CD8+ T cells from PBMCs, taken from culture after CMV antigen stimulation. The receptor was derived from a human donor in good health (CMV status not recorded). Some clones in this sample may be carry-over from other donors' samples. The chain joins TRBV12-3 or TRBV12-4 to TRBJ1-2; 9 bases are a match to TRBD1. The CDR3 loop is CASGLGTGIGYTF. As DNA, the CDR3 is TGTGCCAGCGGTTTAGGGACAGGGATCGGCTACACCTTC.